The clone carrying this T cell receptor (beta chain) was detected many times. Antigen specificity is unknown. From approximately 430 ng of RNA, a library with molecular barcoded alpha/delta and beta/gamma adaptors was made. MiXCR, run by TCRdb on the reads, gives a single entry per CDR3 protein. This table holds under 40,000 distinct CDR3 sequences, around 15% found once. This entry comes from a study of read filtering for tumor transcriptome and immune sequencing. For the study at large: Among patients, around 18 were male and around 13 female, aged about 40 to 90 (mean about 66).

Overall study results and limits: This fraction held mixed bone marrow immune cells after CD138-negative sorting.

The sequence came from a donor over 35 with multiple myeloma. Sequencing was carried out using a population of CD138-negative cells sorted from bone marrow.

The DNA of the CDR3 is TGTGCCAGCGCCGGGAACTCTGGGGCCAACGTCCTGACTTTC. This codes for CASAGNSGANVLTF. V usage is TRBV6-1 and J usage is TRBJ2-6; possible D gene TRBD2, 5 bases. The CDR3 loop spans 14 amino acids. The V gene's germline CDR1 is MNHNS and CDR2 SASEGT. Trimming stripped 8 bases from V and 0 bases from J, with 8 bases between.